Listed below are T cell receptor beta chains from one sample, sequenced in a study of Ad26.COV2.S vaccination and SARS-CoV-2 variants. Some clones are missing from TCRdb's copy, which holds only in-frame ones; the method was immunoSEQ multiplex PCR. This sample has about 350,000 clones; about 86% occur once, and the top ten carry roughly 10%. Sequenced material: peripheral blood, taken in a trial of Ad26.COV2.S vaccine versus placebo. Every receptor here comes from a person aged 18-65 years who received the Ad26.COV2.S COVID-19 vaccine or a placebo. CDR3s include the opening cysteine and the closing phenylalanine or tryptophan. The order of the fields is clone size, J gene, V gene, CDR3 protein. Where a row states a size, it is once, few, many or the class of an expanded clone; other rows omit it.

clone size: -
J gene: TRBJ1-2
V gene: TRBV4-2
CDR3 protein: CASSQTTGQYGYTF

clone size: -
J gene: TRBJ2-7
V gene: TRBV3-1/TRBV3-2
CDR3 protein: CASSRTGTGVYEQYF

clone size: -
J gene: TRBJ2-7
V gene: TRBV19
CDR3 protein: CASRLSGTSGYEQYF

clone size: -
J gene: TRBJ2-1
V gene: TRBV27
CDR3 protein: CASSRLSIADVEANEQFF

clone size: -
J gene: TRBJ1-1
V gene: TRBV12-3/TRBV12-4
CDR3 protein: CASSSTGGSEAFF

clone size: -
J gene: TRBJ2-7
V gene: TRBV27
CDR3 protein: CASSPLPLDLINEQYF

clone size: -
J gene: TRBJ2-7
V gene: TRBV7-2
CDR3 protein: CASSYRPGQPKLEQYF

clone size: once
J gene: TRBJ2-3
V gene: TRBV6-6
CDR3 protein: CASSGSPGQGLADTQYF

clone size: -
J gene: TRBJ2-3
V gene: TRBV6-2/TRBV6-3
CDR3 protein: CASSSWDSSNTDTQYF

clone size: -
J gene: TRBJ2-7
V gene: TRBV6-5
CDR3 protein: CASSPPGQRAYEQYF

clone size: many
J gene: TRBJ2-7
V gene: TRBV5-5
CDR3 protein: CASSYGGGHLSSYEQYF

clone size: -
J gene: TRBJ1-4
V gene: TRBV4-3
CDR3 protein: CASSPSPGREAEKLFF

clone size: few
J gene: TRBJ1-4
V gene: TRBV27
CDR3 protein: CASRTGRTHEKLFF

clone size: -
J gene: TRBJ1-4
V gene: TRBV5-1
CDR3 protein: CASSLDSPNEKLFF

clone size: once
J gene: TRBJ1-4
V gene: TRBV2
CDR3 protein: CASTETATNEKLFF

clone size: -
J gene: TRBJ2-7
V gene: TRBV4-2
CDR3 protein: CASSQPGTASYEQYF

clone size: -
J gene: TRBJ2-7
V gene: TRBV19
CDR3 protein: CASSISGGTYEQYF

clone size: -
J gene: TRBJ2-7
V gene: TRBV6-5
CDR3 protein: CASSYGREIYEQYF

clone size: -
J gene: TRBJ1-5
V gene: TRBV27
CDR3 protein: CASARDNTYNQPQHF

clone size: -
J gene: TRBJ1-5
V gene: TRBV5-3
CDR3 protein: CARSRRDRLYSNQPQHF

clone size: -
J gene: TRBJ2-1
V gene: TRBV7-3
CDR3 protein: CASSALNYNEQFF

clone size: -
J gene: TRBJ2-2
V gene: TRBV28
CDR3 protein: CASSSPIHGELFF

clone size: few
J gene: TRBJ2-3
V gene: TRBV9
CDR3 protein: CASSVAHTETDTQYF

clone size: -
J gene: TRBJ1-5
V gene: TRBV7-9
CDR3 protein: CASSYRGPNQPQHF

clone size: -
J gene: TRBJ1-1
V gene: TRBV6-5
CDR3 protein: CASSKGQLFNTEAFF

clone size: -
J gene: TRBJ2-3
V gene: TRBV7-6
CDR3 protein: CASSSPYHSGSVPDTQYF

clone size: -
J gene: TRBJ1-1
V gene: TRBV10-3
CDR3 protein: CAISAVGENTEAFF

clone size: -
J gene: TRBJ2-5
V gene: TRBV7-8
CDR3 protein: CASSLHRGTSETQYF

clone size: -
J gene: TRBJ1-5
V gene: TRBV12-3/TRBV12-4
CDR3 protein: CASSSGQGPSQHF

clone size: -
J gene: TRBJ2-5
V gene: TRBV3-1/TRBV3-2
CDR3 protein: CASSQDLGTGGQTQYF

clone size: few
J gene: TRBJ1-1
V gene: TRBV6-5
CDR3 protein: CASSYGGHLTEAFF

clone size: -
J gene: TRBJ2-5
V gene: TRBV5-6
CDR3 protein: CASSLWTSVETQYF

clone size: -
J gene: TRBJ2-1
V gene: TRBV18
CDR3 protein: CASSLSRDHNEQFF